Included here is one T cell receptor (beta chain) sequence, with context. 13 Jbeta primers and 60 Vbeta primers were used for the PCR. Produced via immunoSEQ multiplex PCR; TCRdb's table is partial and in-frame only. This sample has fewer than 350,000 clones, with 80% to 90% found just once. These data belong to a study of cytomegalovirus exposure and HLA in healthy donors. The CDR3 is made up of 17 amino acids. V lost 0 bases, J lost 5 bases, and 8 bases stayed unmatched. CDR1 and CDR2 (germline): MGHRA, YSYEKL. Sequenced: PBMCs. The receptor was derived from a young woman in good health and CMV-seronegative. This rearrangement joins TRBV4-1 to TRBJ1-5; 9 bases fit TRBD1. In DNA form, the CDR3 reads TGCGCCAGCAGCCAAGATTCTCGGGACAGGGTATATCAGCCCCAGCATTTT. Residues: CASSQDSRDRVYQPQHF.